The 26 T cell receptor beta chains reported below all come from one sample, sequenced in a study of OX40 agonist ivuxolimab in advanced cancers. Profiling relied on immunoSEQ multiplex PCR, and the TCRdb table lists in-frame clones only, not all of them. The table has 77,000 or so clones, around 90% seen once. The input for sequencing was CD4+ or CD8+ T cells sorted from blood, taken in a trial of the OX40 agonist ivuxolimab. The receptors were sampled from an adult with an advanced solid tumor such as melanoma, head and neck, liver or kidney cancer.

This clone was counted a single time. The J gene is TRBJ1-2, the V gene TRBV4-1; tentatively, D is TRBD1 (5 bases). V was pared by 0 bases and J by 6 bases, with 14 bases between. Looked up from germline, CDR1 is MGHRA and CDR2 is YSYEKL. This CDR3 region has 15 residues. CDR3 DNA: TGCGCCAGCAGCCAAGATCGGTCTGGAGGGGATGGCTACACCTTC. Translated: CASSQDRSGGDGYTF.

The V and J genes are TRBV7-2 and TRBJ1-4; TRBD1 matches at 9 bases. The junction had 4 bases not matched to a gene; V was cut back by 3 bases and J by 8 bases. The CDR3 is made up of 14 amino acids. Germline CDR1 is SGHTA and CDR2 is FQGNSA. CDR3 in amino acids: CASSLGTGPEKLFF. The CDR3 DNA reads TGTGCCAGCAGCTTGGGGACAGGGCCGGAAAAACTGTTTTTT.

With respect to this clone: Distinct nucleotide sequences in the sample also encode this CDR3. The chain couples TRBV5-1 to TRBJ1-2; D unresolved. The germline CDR1 and CDR2 sequences are SGHRS and YFSETQ. V was pared by 0 bases and J by 2 bases, with 5 bases between. The CDR3 is made up of 13 amino acids. The CDR3 loop is CASSLDGNYGYTF. CDR3 coding DNA: TGCGCCAGCAGCTTGGACGGGAACTATGGCTACACCTTC.

This rearrangement joins TRBV7-2 to TRBJ2-1; D ambiguous. Germline V gene sequence: CDR1 SGHTA, CDR2 FQGNSA. The CDR3 runs to 16 residues. V was trimmed by 6 bases and J by 0 bases, leaving 15 bases between them. The chain's CDR3 is CASSPTGISSYNEQFF. CDR3 nucleotides: TGTGCCAGCAGTCCGACCGGAATTAGCTCCTACAATGAGCAGTTCTTC.

DNA for the CDR3: TGTGCCAGCAGCCCCACCAATTCACCCCTCCACTTT. The encoded protein is CASSPTNSPLHF. This chain uses TRBV14 with TRBJ1-6, with D uncertain. V gave up 4 bases and J gave up 7 bases, with 5 bases separating them. Germline V CDR1 and CDR2: SGHDN, FVKESK. The CDR3 has 12 amino acids.

The V and J genes are TRBV5-1 and TRBJ2-2; 9 bases agree with TRBD1. Looked up from germline, CDR1 is SGHRS and CDR2 is YFSETQ. The CDR3 is 13 residues long. V trimming: 4 bases; J trimming: 10 bases; junction bases outside the gene matches: 5. The CDR3 sequence: CASSMGTGSELFF. The CDR3 coding sequence is TGCGCCAGCAGCATGGGGACAGGGTCGGAGCTGTTTTTT. The full variable domain, with the rest looked up from reference TRBV5-1 and TRBJ2-2, is KAGVTQTPRYLIKTRGQQVTLSCSPISGHRSVSWYQQTPGQGLQFLFEYFSETQRNKGNFPGRFSGRQFSNSRSEMNVSTLELGDSALYLCASSMGTGSELFFGEGSRLTVL.

The chain is built from TRBV7-8 and TRBJ2-1, with TRBD2 identical over 13 bases. CDR3 length equals 16 residues. Losses at the gene ends were 5 bases for V and 7 bases for J; bases not matched to a gene: 8. Germline CDR1 reads SGHVS; CDR2 reads FQNEAQ. For the CDR3, the DNA is TGTGCCAGCAGCCCTCGACTAGCGGGGGGAAAAAATGAGCAGTTCTTC. Its protein is CASSPRLAGGKNEQFF.

The chain has TRBV19 and TRBJ1-4; D call uncertain. This CDR3 is 13 amino acids long. Per germline, CDR1 LNHDA and CDR2 SQIVND (reference sequence). Deletions cut 6 bases from V and 5 bases from J, with 10 bases between. In DNA form, the CDR3 reads TGTGCCAGTAGCAGACGGGAAAATGAAAAACTGTTTTTT. As protein: CASSRRENEKLFF. Supplemented by reference TRBV19 and TRBJ1-4, the full variable domain reads DGGITQSPKYLFRKEGQNVTLSCEQNLNHDAMYWYRQDPGQGLRLIYYSQIVNDFQKGDIAEGYSVSREKKESFPLTVTSAQKNPTAFYLCASSRRENEKLFFGSGTQLSVL.

The chain combines TRBV10-3 with TRBJ2-3, with D uncertain. Germline V gives CDR1 ENHRY, CDR2 SYGVKD. V lost 0 bases and J lost 3, with 10 bases in between. The CDR3 spans 15 residues. As DNA, the CDR3 is TGTGCCATCAGTGAGTCAGGTCTAGAAACAGATACGCAGTATTTT. Protein product: CAISESGLETDTQYF.

The gene calls are TRBV7-2 and TRBJ2-3; D is uncertain. Germline CDR1 SGHTA, CDR2 FQGNSA. The germline V and J ends were trimmed by 1 base and 1 base, with 0 bases remaining between them. There are 12 residues in the CDR3. The CDR3 spells CASSLGTDTQYF. The CDR3 bases are TGTGCCAGCAGCTTAGGCACAGATACGCAGTATTTT. Full variable domain (rest looked up from reference TRBV7-2 and TRBJ2-3): GAGVSQSPSNKVTEKGKDVELRCDPISGHTALYWYRQSLGQGLEFLIYFQGNSAPDKSGLPSDRFSAERTGGSVSTLTIQRTQQEDSAVYLCASSLGTDTQYFGPGTRLTVL.

This sequence joins TRBV19 and TRBJ2-5; 7 positions match TRBD1. CDR3 size: 14 residues. Germline CDR1 LNHDA, CDR2 SQIVND (reference sequence). J gave up 3 bases and V 7 bases, and 8 bases lay outside the gene matches. The DNA of the CDR3 is TGTGCCAGTAAACCCCGGGACAGAGAAGAGACCCAGTACTTC. Translation gives CASKPRDREETQYF.

This sequence joins TRBV6-5 and TRBJ2-1, with TRBD2 matching 14 bases. The germline V gene encodes CDR1 MNHEY and CDR2 SVGAGI. With 6 bases clipped from V and 6 bases from J, the junction kept 4 bases outside the gene matches. The CDR3 has 15 amino acids. The CDR3 DNA sequence: TGTGCCAGCAGGGGAGGGACTAGCGGGAGCAATGAGCAGTTCTTC. This translates into CASRGGTSGSNEQFF.

This chain links TRBV6-1 with TRBJ1-2; D perhaps matches TRBD1 (5 bases). Germline CDR1 reads MNHNS; CDR2 reads SASEGT. Trimming stripped 3 bases from V and 2 bases from J, with 13 bases between. The CDR3 is 15 residues long. The CDR3 reads CASSDSGWGNYGYTF. The CDR3 coding sequence is TGTGCCAGCAGTGACTCAGGGTGGGGGAACTATGGCTACACCTTC.

The V gene is TRBV19, the J gene TRBJ2-7; the D gene is possibly TRBD1 (6 bases). The germline V gene encodes CDR1 LNHDA and CDR2 SQIVND (reference sequence). This CDR3 has 13 residues. V lost 5 bases to trimming and J lost 9 bases, with 17 bases between them. The CDR3 nucleotides are TGTGCCAGTAGTTTAGGTAACAGGGACGCGCAGTACTTC. This encodes CASSLGNRDAQYF.

The chain employs TRBV28 and TRBJ1-2, with a weak D call TRBD1 (6 bases). The germline gives CDR1 MDHEN, CDR2 SYDVKM. Trimming removed 8 bases from V and 5 bases from J, with 12 bases in between. The CDR3 length is 12 residues. CDR3 sequence: CASGGAGYGYTF. Written as DNA, the CDR3 is TGTGCCAGCGGGGGCGCAGGGTATGGCTACACCTTC.

The rearrangement links TRBV5-6 to TRBJ2-7; TRBD1 agrees at 9 bases. V lost 2 bases to trimming and J lost 6 bases; unmatched junction nucleotides: 9. CDR1 and CDR2 from the germline V gene are SGHDT and YYEEEE. The CDR3 consists of 15 residues. This CDR3 is CASSLGGQGVGEQYF. The CDR3 nucleotides read TGTGCCAGCAGCTTAGGGGGACAGGGAGTGGGCGAGCAGTACTTC.

This chain connects TRBV4-1 to TRBJ1-2, with D uncertain. The CDR3 runs to 17 residues. Trimming took off 1 base at V and 0 bases at J, with 15 bases between the two ends. Germline CDR1 is MGHRA and CDR2 is YSYEKL. CDR3 sequence (DNA): TGCGCCAGCAGCCAAGTGGTGAGTGGTTCAGCTAACTATGGCTACACCTTC. It is translated as CASSQVVSGSANYGYTF.

The rearrangement links TRBV28 to TRBJ2-5, with D tentatively TRBD1 (6 bases). The V end was cut by 8 bases, the J end by 4 bases, with 14 bases between. CDR1 is MDHEN and CDR2 is SYDVKM in the germline V gene. CDR3 size: 13 residues. CDR3 amino acids: CASSVVGAETQYF. The CDR3 nucleotides are TGTGCCAGCTCGGTTGTGGGGGCAGAGACCCAGTACTTC.

This sequence joins TRBV10-1 and TRBJ2-1; D gene uncertain. Between the trimmed V and J ends, which lost 0 bases and 5 bases, there was a span of 2 bases. The germline CDR1 and CDR2 sequences are WNHNN and SYGVQD (reference sequence). This CDR3 region has 12 residues. DNA of the CDR3: TGCGCCAGCAGTGAGTCGAACAATGAGCAGTTCTTC. Encoded protein: CASSESNNEQFF.

This clone has only one observation. The rearrangement links TRBV28 to TRBJ2-7; 7 nucleotides align to TRBD1. Germline V lookup: CDR1 MDHEN, CDR2 SYDVKM. V lost 4 bases and J lost 5; bases outside the gene matches: 14. The CDR3 sequence is 16 residues long. The CDR3 sequence: CASSSDPRDSLHEQYF. CDR3 DNA sequence: TGTGCCAGCAGTTCTGACCCCCGGGACAGTCTCCACGAGCAGTACTTC.

The V and J genes are TRBV18 and TRBJ2-3; either TRBD1 or TRBD2 may fit D (5 bases each). Germline V gives CDR1 KGHSH, CDR2 LQKENI. The V end was cut by 0 bases, the J end by 3 bases, with 16 bases between. The CDR3 extends over 17 amino acids. The CDR3 nucleotides read TGTGCCAGCTCACCACCGAGGGAACGCCGACAGACAGATACGCAGTATTTT. Protein: CASSPPRERRQTDTQYF.

This clone was seen a few times. The chain carries TRBV6-6 and TRBJ1-4; a possible D gene is TRBD1 (6 bases). CDR3 length equals 15 residues. V was shortened by 4 bases and J by 0 bases, with 9 bases between the two germline ends. The germline V gene encodes CDR1 MNHNY and CDR2 SVGAGI (reference sequence). The CDR3, as DNA: TGTGCCAGCAGTTCCGGGGGCGCAACTAATGAAAAACTGTTTTTT. Amino acid sequence: CASSSGGATNEKLFF.

This chain connects TRBV6-8 to TRBJ2-1; D ambiguous. Germline CDR1 reads MNHGY; CDR2 reads SAAAGT. V was trimmed by 5 bases and J by 6 bases, leaving 17 bases between them. CDR3 length equals 15 residues. The CDR3 here is CASSMEKLLLNEQFF. CDR3 in DNA: TGTGCCAGCAGTATGGAAAAGCTCCTCCTCAATGAGCAGTTCTTC.

This clone turned up a few times. The CDR3 DNA follows: TGTGCCAGTAGTTTCGTAGGTGGCTACACCTTC. Translation gives CASSFVGGYTF. The chain uses TRBV19 and TRBJ1-2; D is unclear. Germline CDR1 and CDR2: LNHDA and SQIVND (reference sequence). The V gene lost 5 bases and the J gene lost 7 bases, with 8 bases spanning the gap. The CDR3 runs 11 residues.

This clone was counted between two and nine times. This chain connects TRBV10-3 to TRBJ2-3; 12 bases line up with TRBD2. CDR1 is ENHRY, CDR2 SYGVKD, per germline. This CDR3 has 18 amino acids. The junction had 7 bases not matched to a gene; V was cut back by 0 bases and J by 3 bases. CDR3 DNA: TGTGCCATCAGTGAGTCTTCGACTAGCGGGAGAGGAACAGATACGCAGTATTTT. Translation: CAISESSTSGRGTDTQYF.

The rearrangement uses TRBV27 and TRBJ2-4; D ambiguous. The CDR3 contains 16 residues. V shed 4 bases and J shed 6 bases, with 19 bases lying between them. Germline lookup yields CDR1 MNHEY and CDR2 SMNVEV (reference sequence). This chain's CDR3 is CASSSINVAWGNIQYF. The DNA for the CDR3 is TGTGCCAGCAGTTCAATTAATGTGGCATGGGGAAACATTCAGTACTTC.